The 10 T cell receptor beta chains below come from one sample, sequenced in a study of blood T cells in healthy people across ages. Together with a sample-barcoded 5' primer, a J-beta primer mix was included in a second PCR lasting about 7 to 11 cycles. From the 5' RACE reads, TCRdb called clonotypes with MiXCR, one entry per CDR3 protein. The data contain around 1,900,000 distinct CDR3 sequences, approximately 39% of them singletons. Sequenced sample: blood. The receptors were sampled from a human donor in good health.

This clonotype was detected many times. The chain recombines TRBV5-1 with TRBJ2-7, with D tentatively TRBD1 (6 bases). Trimming took off 2 bases at V and 6 bases at J, with 12 bases between the two ends. This CDR3 spans 13 amino acids. Germline assignment: CDR1 SGHRS and CDR2 YFSETQ. Here the CDR3 DNA reads TGCGCCAGCAGCTTTGGCAGGGGCTCCGAGCAGTACTTC. It codes for CASSFGRGSEQYF.

This chain links TRBV7-6 with TRBJ1-6, with D perhaps matching TRBD1 (5 bases). Trimming removed 6 bases at V and 10 bases at J, with 13 bases between. Germline CDR1 SGHVS, CDR2 FNYEAQ. The CDR3 sequence is 13 residues long. The CDR3, as DNA: TGTGCCAGCAGAAAAGGGGTCGGGTCACCCCTCCACTTT. It codes for CASRKGVGSPLHF.

The chain carries TRBV7-9 and TRBJ2-3; 9 nucleotides align to TRBD1. From germline, CDR1 is SEHNR and CDR2 FQNEAQ (reference sequence). J gave up 0 bases and V 5 bases, and 9 bases lay outside the gene matches. The CDR3 is 17 amino acids. The CDR3 loop reads CASSPWGQGRSTDTQYF. The DNA of the CDR3 is TGTGCCAGCAGCCCTTGGGGACAGGGAAGGAGCACAGATACGCAGTATTTT.

The chain joins TRBV5-1 to TRBJ2-1; D remains unclear. This CDR3 is 14 amino acids long. The V gene's germline CDR1 is SGHRS and CDR2 YFSETQ. V shed 4 bases and J shed 1 base, with 9 bases lying between them. CDR3 DNA sequence: TGCGCCAGCAGCCCCAAGGGATCCTACAATGAGCAGTTCTTC. This codes for CASSPKGSYNEQFF.

The gene calls are TRBV11-2 and TRBJ1-6; possibly TRBD1 for D (5 bases). The CDR3 spans 12 residues. Per germline, CDR1 SGHAT and CDR2 FQNNGV. V was trimmed by 4 bases and J by 10 bases, leaving 8 bases between them. The CDR3, as DNA: TGTGCCAGCAGCTCGGACATCTCACCCCTCCACTTT. Amino acids: CASSSDISPLHF.

The chain joins TRBV7-9 to TRBJ2-3; D may be TRBD2 (6 bases). CDR3 length: 15 residues. V dropped 5 bases and J dropped 5 bases, with 17 bases sitting between them. Per the germline V gene, CDR1 is SEHNR and CDR2 is FQNEAQ (reference sequence). As DNA, the CDR3 is TGTGCCAGCAGCGCACCCCGGGGGAGAAGAGATACGCAGTATTTT. This codes for CASSAPRGRRDTQYF.

The CDR3 nucleotides are TGCGCCAGCAGCTTGGTTGTAGACATGAACACTGAAGCTTTCTTT. It specifies CASSLVVDMNTEAFF. V usage is TRBV5-1 and J usage is TRBJ1-1; unclear D gene. Germline CDR1 is SGHRS and CDR2 is YFSETQ. CDR3 size: 15 residues. The V gene lost 0 bases and the J gene lost 0 bases, with 9 bases spanning the gap. The full variable domain, rest sourced from reference TRBV5-1 and TRBJ1-1, is KAGVTQTPRYLIKTRGQQVTLSCSPISGHRSVSWYQQTPGQGLQFLFEYFSETQRNKGNFPGRFSGRQFSNSRSEMNVSTLELGDSALYLCASSLVVDMNTEAFFGQGTRLTVV.

The V and J genes are TRBV10-3 and TRBJ1-5; 8 bases are shared with TRBD1. J gave up 3 bases and V 6 bases, and 7 bases lay outside the gene matches. This CDR3 spans 15 amino acids. Germline loops: CDR1 ENHRY, CDR2 SYGVKD. The CDR3 region has the DNA TGTGCCATCAGCAAGACAGGGGAGGACAATCAGCCCCAGCATTTT. The encoded protein is CAISKTGEDNQPQHF.

Worth noting for this clonotype: One end of the junction is discordant with germline, which a read error may explain. This rearrangement joins TRBV9 to TRBJ1-2; 8 bases fit TRBD1. The V gene's germline CDR1 is SGDLS and CDR2 YYNGEE. The length of the CDR3 is 16 residues. As DNA, the CDR3 is TGTGCCAGCAGCGTAGATGGTCAGGGGGCGAACTATGGCCACACCTTC. Translation: CASSVDGQGANYGHTF.

Notes on this clonotype: The junction departs from germline at one end; a sequencing error may be responsible. The chain links TRBV5-1 to TRBJ2-7, with D possibly matching TRBD2 (7 bases). Per the germline V gene, CDR1 is SGHRS and CDR2 is YFSETQ. The length of the CDR3 is 17 residues. CDR3 amino acids: CASGLGASGQLSYEQYF. CDR3 in DNA: TGCGCCAGCGGCTTGGGGGCTAGCGGACAGTTATCCTACGAGCAGTACTTC.